The present entry profiles one TCR beta chain with its context. Germline CDR1 reads SGHVS; CDR2 reads FNYEAQ. The CDR3 has 15 residues. J lost 0 bases, V lost 1 base, and 3 bases had no gene match. The source of the sample is a study of cytomegalovirus exposure and HLA in healthy donors. The PCR made use of 60 Vbeta and 13 Jbeta primers. Produced via immunoSEQ multiplex PCR; TCRdb's table is partial and in-frame only. In the table there are about 69,000 clones, approximately 72% of which are singletons. The rearrangement uses TRBV7-6 and TRBJ2-7, with TRBD1 matching 7 bases. The sample taken for sequencing was PBMCs. The origin of this receptor is a woman aged 25 to 39 in good health and CMV-seronegative. The CDR3 DNA follows: TGTGCCAGCAGCTTAGAGGGACAGAGCTCCTACGAGCAGTACTTC. Translation: CASSLEGQSSYEQYF.